The clone carrying this T cell receptor beta chain has a handful of counts. TCR beta sequencing was performed on blood CD8+ and CD4+ T cells. The multiple sclerosis controls were treatment-naive patients, and their relapsing-remitting disease was stable or active. Germline CDR1 is MDHEN and CDR2 is SYDVKM. Trimming shortened V by 3 bases and J by 2 bases, and 8 bases separated the two germline ends. This CDR3 is 13 amino acids long. This record comes from a study of CD8 T cells in Susac syndrome. About 0.45 to 1 ug RNA was reverse transcribed with random hexamers. Each CDR3 protein gets one entry after TCRdb re-called the immunoSEQ multiplex PCR reads with MiXCR. The sample has about 300,000 distinct CDR3 sequences, 89% seen once; the top ten hold approximately 0.18%.

The J gene is TRBJ2-7, the V gene TRBV28, with D perhaps TRBD2 (6 bases). The sequencing sample was made of CD8+ T cells from PBMCs. The clonotype comes from a human donor with multiple sclerosis. CDR3 sequence reads: CASSFAGTYEQYF. The DNA of the CDR3 is TGTGCCAGCAGTTTTGCGGGAACCTACGAGCAGTACTTC.